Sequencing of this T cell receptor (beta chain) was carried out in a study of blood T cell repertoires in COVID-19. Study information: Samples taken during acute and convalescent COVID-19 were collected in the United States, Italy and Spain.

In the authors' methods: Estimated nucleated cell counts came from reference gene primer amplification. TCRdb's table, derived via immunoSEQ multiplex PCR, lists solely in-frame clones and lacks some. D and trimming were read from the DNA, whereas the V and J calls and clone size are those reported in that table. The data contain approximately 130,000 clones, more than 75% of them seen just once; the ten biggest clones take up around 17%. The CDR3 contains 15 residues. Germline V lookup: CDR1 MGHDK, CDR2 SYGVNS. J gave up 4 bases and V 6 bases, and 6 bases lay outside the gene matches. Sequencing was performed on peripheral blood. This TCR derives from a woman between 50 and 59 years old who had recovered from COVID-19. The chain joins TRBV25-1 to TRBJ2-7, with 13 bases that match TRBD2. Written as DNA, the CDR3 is TGTGCCAGCAGCGTACGGACTAGCGGGAGTTACGAGCAGTACTTC. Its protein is CASSVRTSGSYEQYF.